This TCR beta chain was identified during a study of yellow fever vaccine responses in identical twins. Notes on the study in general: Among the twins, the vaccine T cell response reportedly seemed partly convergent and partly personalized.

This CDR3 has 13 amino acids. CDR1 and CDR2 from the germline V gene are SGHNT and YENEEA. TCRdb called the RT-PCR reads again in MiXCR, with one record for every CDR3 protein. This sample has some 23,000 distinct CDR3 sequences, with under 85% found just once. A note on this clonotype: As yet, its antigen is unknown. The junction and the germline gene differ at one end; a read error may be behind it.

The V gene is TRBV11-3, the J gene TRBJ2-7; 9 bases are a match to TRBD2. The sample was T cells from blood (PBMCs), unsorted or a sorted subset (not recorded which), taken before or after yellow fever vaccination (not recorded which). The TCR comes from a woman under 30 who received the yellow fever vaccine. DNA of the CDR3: TGTGCCAGCAGCAGAGCGCCCGGGACTAGCCCAAATTTC. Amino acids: CASSRAPGTSPNF.